The rows below give T cell receptor beta chains drawn from one sample of a study of T cells in Graves' hyperthyroidism and ophthalmopathy. MiXCR was run by TCRdb on the multiplex PCR reads, yielding one entry per CDR3 protein. The table has 35,000 or so distinct CDR3 sequences, roughly 52% seen once. Sequenced sample: blood. These TCRs come from a man aged 40-49 years with Graves' ophthalmopathy. Both conserved end residues are part of each CDR3. The D gene is left open where the match is weak. The size entry is marked missing in some rows and otherwise reads once, few, many or a size class.

len,abundance,d_gene,j_gene,v_gene,CDR3aa,CDR3nt
12,NA,NA,TRBJ1-1,TRBV29-1,CSVLHSNTEAFF,TGCAGCGTACTTCACTCGAATACTGAAGCTTTCTTT
16,NA,TRBD1,TRBJ2-5,TRBV2,CASSGTGGRDQETQYF,TGTGCCAGCAGTGGGACAGGGGGCCGTGACCAAGAGACCCAGTACTTC
15,NA,TRBD1,TRBJ2-7,TRBV5-1,CASSLRQGPDYEQYF,TGCGCCAGCAGCTTAAGACAGGGTCCGGACTACGAGCAGTACTTC
12,NA,NA,TRBJ2-2,TRBV6-4,CASSASPGELFF,TGTGCCAGCAGTGCCAGCCCCGGGGAGCTGTTTTTT
11,NA,NA,TRBJ2-7,TRBV2,CASRVYYEQYF,TGTGCCAGCAGAGTGTACTACGAGCAGTACTTC
13,medium-sized,NA,TRBJ1-2,TRBV7-3,CASSSPGLGGYTF,TGTGCCAGCAGCTCACCAGGGTTAGGAGGCTACACCTTC
12,medium-sized,NA,TRBJ2-1,TRBV29-1,CSVVRGDNEQFF,TGCAGCGTTGTCCGCGGAGACAATGAGCAGTTCTTC
13,medium-sized,NA,TRBJ2-3,TRBV9,CASGGGGADTQYF,TGTGCCAGCGGGGGGGGCGGCGCAGATACGCAGTATTTT
14,many,TRBD2,TRBJ2-7,TRBV6-1,CASREAGRNYEQYF,TGTGCCAGCAGGGAAGCGGGACGGAACTACGAGCAGTACTTC
14,NA,NA,TRBJ1-3,TRBV20-1,CSARDGDSGNTIYF,TGCAGTGCTAGAGATGGGGACTCTGGAAACACCATATATTTT
11,many,NA,TRBJ2-5,TRBV20-1,CSAAHQETQYF,TGCAGTGCTGCCCATCAAGAGACCCAGTACTTC
16,many,NA,TRBJ1-1,TRBV5-1,CASSSTGQLRDTEAFF,TGCGCCAGCAGCTCCACGGGACAATTGAGGGATACTGAAGCTTTCTTT
12,NA,NA,TRBJ2-5,TRBV28,CGSQGPNQPQYF,TGTGGTTCCCAAGGCCCCAATCAGCCCCAGTACTTC
18,many,NA,TRBJ2-6,TRBV6-5,CASSLSSGLRSGANVLTF,TGTGCCAGCAGTCTTTCCTCGGGACTCCGATCTGGGGCCAACGTCCTGACTTTC
16,NA,NA,TRBJ1-6,TRBV20-1,CSARDHGTGSNSPLHF,TGCAGTGCTAGAGATCATGGTACAGGGAGTAATTCACCCCTCCACTTT
13,many,TRBD1,TRBJ1-2,TRBV6-1,CASSVDRGLGYTF,TGTGCCAGCAGTGTGGACAGGGGGCTTGGCTACACCTTC
15,NA,TRBD1,TRBJ1-2,TRBV19,CASSSSGTGMYGYTF,TGTGCCAGTAGTTCGTCCGGGACAGGGATGTATGGCTACACCTTC
14,many,NA,TRBJ2-7,TRBV14,CASSQVRGRYEQYF,TGTGCCAGCAGCCAAGTACGGGGGCGATACGAGCAGTACTTC
15,NA,TRBD1,TRBJ2-3,TRBV7-3,CASSIQTGGTDTQYF,TGTGCCAGCAGCATCCAGACAGGGGGCACAGATACGCAGTATTTT
14,many,NA,TRBJ1-6,TRBV30,CALFDSSYNSPLHF,TGTGCCCTCTTCGACAGCTCCTATAATTCACCCCTCCACTTT